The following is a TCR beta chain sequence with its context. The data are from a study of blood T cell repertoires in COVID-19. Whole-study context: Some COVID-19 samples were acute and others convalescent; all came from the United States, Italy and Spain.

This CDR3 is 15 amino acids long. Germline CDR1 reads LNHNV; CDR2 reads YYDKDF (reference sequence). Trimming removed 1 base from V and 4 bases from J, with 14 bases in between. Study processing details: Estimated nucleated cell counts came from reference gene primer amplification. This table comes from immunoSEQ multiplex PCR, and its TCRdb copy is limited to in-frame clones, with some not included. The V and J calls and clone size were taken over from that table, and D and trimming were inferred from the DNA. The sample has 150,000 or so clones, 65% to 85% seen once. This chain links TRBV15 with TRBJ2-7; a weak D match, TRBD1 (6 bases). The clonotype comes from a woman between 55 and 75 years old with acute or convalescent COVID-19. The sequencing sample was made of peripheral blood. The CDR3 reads CATSRVLRGRYEQYF. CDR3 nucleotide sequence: TGTGCCACCAGCAGAGTCCTCAGGGGCAGGTACGAGCAGTACTTC.